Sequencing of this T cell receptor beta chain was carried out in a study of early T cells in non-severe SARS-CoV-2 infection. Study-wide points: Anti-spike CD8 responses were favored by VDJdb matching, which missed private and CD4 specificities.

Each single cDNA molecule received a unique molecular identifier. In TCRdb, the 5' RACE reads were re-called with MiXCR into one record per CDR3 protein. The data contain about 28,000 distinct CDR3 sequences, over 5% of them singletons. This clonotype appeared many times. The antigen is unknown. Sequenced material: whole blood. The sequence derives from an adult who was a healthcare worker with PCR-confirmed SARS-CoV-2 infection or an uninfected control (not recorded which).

The CDR3 here is CSARAYQRIQETQYF. In DNA form, the CDR3 reads TGCAGTGCTAGGGCTTATCAGCGGATACAAGAGACCCAGTACTTC. This sequence joins TRBV20-1 and TRBJ2-5, with D possibly TRBD2 on 5 matching bases. Germline V gene data show CDR1 as DFQATT and CDR2 as SNEGSKA (reference sequence). The CDR3 spans 15 residues. Trimming removed 3 bases at V and 2 bases at J, with 16 bases between.